This T cell receptor (beta chain) is from a study of T cells in Graves' hyperthyroidism and ophthalmopathy (dated by TCRdb to the late 2010s). Some background on the complete study: Peripheral blood samples were taken at initial diagnosis, before any treatment was given. A discovery cohort of about a hundred patients, roughly 45 with Graves' ophthalmopathy and 55 to 60 with stable Graves' hyperthyroidism, was used to find distinguishing TCR V-J signatures. Prospective prediction of ophthalmopathy was tested in an independent validation cohort of 18 to 20 hyperthyroidism patients and roughly 16 patients who later progressed to ophthalmopathy. The roughly 91 discovery patients were randomly split 7:3 into training and test sets. Thyroid tissue and blood T-cell repertoires from more than five Graves' hyperthyroidism patients were also compared in the study. Following sampling, methimazole starting at 30 mg daily was given to hyperthyroidism patients, and high-dose intravenous methylprednisolone was given to ophthalmopathy patients. The paper describes TCR Vbeta CDR3 sequencing of 130 to 150 peripheral blood samples, made up of 40 to 45 ophthalmopathy patients, 70 to 75 hyperthyroidism patients and 17 progressor patients. Study-level results and caveats: Blood samples also contained most of the expanded thyroid clonotypes (frequency above 0.001), which suggests that blood repertoires may reflect thyroid immune responses. In cross-validation, a model built on a 13 V-J signature told ophthalmopathy apart from stable hyperthyroidism with just under 90% sensitivity and roughly 83% specificity, and in testing the same model reached 80%/75%. During validation, the model predicted progression to ophthalmopathy a median of roughly six months ahead of onset, with roughly 65% sensitivity and less than 85% specificity. No statistical method was used to set the sample size in advance, and investigators knew the group allocation.

This clonotype was recorded many times. Its antigen target is currently unknown. No base quality values were provided; no much bigger clone lies one nucleotide off. TCR beta CDR3 regions were amplified from RNA transcripts. The TCR CDR3 was subjected to a first round of RT-PCR using the HTBI primer set and the Qiagen OneStep RT-PCR kit. A second multiplex PCR round built the libraries, followed by size selection and purification. Sequencing of the libraries was done on an Illumina HiSeq2000 using paired-end 100 bp reads. Regarding the original processing steps: SOAPnuke was used to process the raw data, throwing out any read that contained adapters or uncalled bases, had a mean Phred below 15, or lacked an exact constant-primer or identifier match. COPE v1.2.5 was used to merge the high-quality paired reads, and each unique nucleotide sequence was defined as a clonotype. Clonotypes were aligned to IMGT TRBV, TRBD and TRBJ reference segments using MiTCR v1.1. The analysis was restricted to V-J combinations with a frequency above 0.0001, which together covered approximately 99% of the repertoires. A TCS score was defined as the ratio between F50 (clonal expansion) and ExV (chaos), using BLOSUM62-based TCRdist between CDR3 peptides within each V-J. Welch's t-statistics and random forest reduced around 520 V-J features to 10 to 15, which were used in a naive Bayes classifier (R e1071). TCRdb applied fastp at Q25 and MiXCR to the public reads, then kept only in-frame beta chains. Each entry is one CDR3 protein sequence, shown with its most common DNA and genes. These V and J calls derive from TCRdb rather than the authors' analysis. This sample is represented by roughly 420,000 distinct CDR3 sequences; approximately 14% of them were singletons. Clones ranked in the top ten supply 13% to 15% of the sample.

Per the germline V gene (reference sequence), PRHDT is the CDR1 and FYEKMQ is the CDR2. Trimming removed 5 bases from V and 5 bases from J; the gene matches leave 7 bases unexplained. Reading from cysteine to phenylalanine, the CDR3 counts 14 amino acids. The CDR3 DNA has 42 bases and is translated from base 1. Stable Graves' hyperthyroidism was defined as the absence of progression to ophthalmopathy over 18 months of follow-up. Hyperthyroidism patients were newly diagnosed, had a disease duration of under 2 months, and were aged 18 to 65 years. Exclusion was applied to patients with uncontrolled infections, other autoimmune diseases, pregnancy or lactation. Diagnoses were established on the basis of clinical symptoms, serum thyroxine and TRAb, thyroid ultrasound, and orbital computed tomography. PBMCs were separated from roughly 10 ml of fresh peripheral blood using Ficoll-Paque density gradient centrifugation. Total RNA was extracted using Trizol reagent, and RNA quality was assessed on an Agilent 2100 Bioanalyzer.

The clonotype originates from a woman between 18 and 29 years old with Graves' hyperthyroidism. Sequencing input: blood. The sequence is built from TRBV13 and TRBJ2-7, with 9 junctional bases fitting TRBD2. The CDR3 sequence is CASSRGLAGHEQYF. The bases read TGTGCCAGCAGCCGGGGGCTAGCGGGGCACGAGCAGTACTTC.